Presented here are 14 T cell receptor beta chains from one specimen sequenced in a study of blood T cell repertoires in COVID-19. Data came from immunoSEQ multiplex PCR; TCRdb stores just in-frame clones and leaves some out. The sample holds around 480,000 clones; around 90% are singletons and the top ten take roughly 0.7%. Sequencing input: PBMCs or T cells enriched from blood (not recorded which). The origin of the receptors is a woman younger than 30 who had recovered from COVID-19.

The chain recombines TRBV3-1 (or the pseudogene TRBV3-2) with TRBJ1-3; possibly TRBD1 for D (6 bases). V dropped 4 bases and J dropped 4 bases, with 14 bases sitting between them. Germline values: CDR1 LGHDT, CDR2 YNNKEL (reference sequence). The CDR3 is 15 residues long. The CDR3, as DNA: TGTGCCAGCAGCCGTAGACAGGTGGAGGGAAACACCATATATTTT. Its protein product is CASSRRQVEGNTIYF.

This rearrangement joins TRBV11-2 to TRBJ1-5; 9 bases agree with TRBD1. Trimming cost V 7 bases and J 5 bases; bases outside gene matches: 3. CDR1 is SGHAT and CDR2 is FQNNGV in the germline V gene. The CDR3 spans 13 residues. The DNA for the CDR3 is TGTGCCAGCAACACAGGGGGCGATCAGCCCCAGCATTTT. Its protein product is CASNTGGDQPQHF.

V gene TRBV7-9 combines with J gene TRBJ2-7; D unclear. The CDR3 contains 13 residues. Germline assignment: CDR1 SEHNR and CDR2 FQNEAQ (reference sequence). The V end lost 2 bases, the J end lost 3 bases, and 8 bases lay between the germline ends. This CDR3 is CASSLLADYEQYF. The CDR3 DNA reads as TGTGCCAGCAGCTTACTTGCAGACTACGAGCAGTACTTC.

V and J are TRBV6-1 and TRBJ1-2; a weak D match, TRBD1 (6 bases). Germline lookup yields CDR1 MNHNS and CDR2 SASEGT. CDR3 length: 14 residues. The V end was cut by 3 bases, the J end by 0 bases, with 8 bases between. DNA for the CDR3: TGTGCCAGCAGTGACAGGGGACCTAACTATGGCTACACCTTC. Amino acid sequence: CASSDRGPNYGYTF.

The chain carries TRBV7-9 and TRBJ2-2; tentative D call: TRBD2 (7 bases). The V end was cut by 0 bases, the J end by 4 bases, with 9 bases between. The length of the CDR3 is 15 residues. Germline CDR1 SEHNR, CDR2 FQNEAQ (reference sequence). CDR3 coding DNA: TGTGCCAGCAGCTTAGCGGGGGGGCGCACCGGGGAGCTGTTTTTT. Protein sequence: CASSLAGGRTGELFF.

Written as DNA, the CDR3 is TGTGCCAGCAGCGTAGGAGGAGGAGGTGAAAAACTGTTTTTT. It yields the protein CASSVGGGGEKLFF. The rearrangement joins TRBV9 to TRBJ1-4; D gene uncertain. CDR1 is SGDLS, CDR2 YYNGEE, per germline. This CDR3 spans 14 amino acids. V was clipped by 0 bases and J by 7 bases, with 10 bases between them.

The chain has TRBV18 and TRBJ2-5, with 10 bases fitting TRBD2. The CDR3 runs to 15 residues. V trimming: 2 bases; J trimming: 5 bases; junction bases outside the gene matches: 5. Germline CDR1 reads KGHSH; CDR2 reads LQKENI. The CDR3 sequence is CASSPSGGDLETQYF. CDR3 sequence (DNA): TGTGCCAGCTCACCAAGCGGGGGGGATTTGGAGACCCAGTACTTC.

V usage is TRBV6-5 and J usage is TRBJ2-7, with TRBD2 matching over 10 bases. The CDR3 length is 14 residues. With 9 bases clipped from V and 2 bases from J, the junction kept 7 bases outside the gene matches. CDR1 MNHEY and CDR2 SVGAGI come from the germline V gene. The chain's CDR3 is CASRSGGVAYEQYF. CDR3 DNA: TGTGCCAGTCGGAGCGGGGGGGTCGCCTACGAGCAGTACTTC.

CDR3 DNA: TGTGCCAGCAGCCAATTAAGCAACTATGGCTACACCTTC. The encoded protein is CASSQLSNYGYTF. The chain has TRBV14 and TRBJ1-2; D not resolved. The germline CDR1 and CDR2 sequences are SGHDN and FVKESK. CDR3 size: 13 residues. V was trimmed by 2 bases and J by 2 bases, leaving 6 bases between them.

V and J are TRBV28 and TRBJ1-1, with 7 bases that match TRBD1. Germline CDR1 reads MDHEN; CDR2 reads SYDVKM. V was pared by 6 bases and J by 5 bases, with 12 bases of the junction left unmatched. This CDR3 has 15 residues. The DNA of the CDR3 is TGTGCCAGCAGCAGAGCACAGGGGTTGTGGACTGAAGCTTTCTTT. This codes for CASSRAQGLWTEAFF.

Of note for this clone: This same CDR3 is encoded by further DNA sequences in the sample. The chain employs TRBV5-1 and TRBJ1-1, with D tentatively TRBD1 (5 bases). From germline, CDR1 is SGHRS and CDR2 YFSETQ. The length of the CDR3 is 13 residues. V gave up 5 bases and J gave up 2 bases, with 10 bases separating them. The CDR3 nucleotides read TGCGCCAGCAGGGTGACAGCTAACACTGAAGCTTTCTTT. Amino acids: CASRVTANTEAFF. Filled out from reference TRBV5-1 and TRBJ1-1, the complete variable domain reads KAGVTQTPRYLIKTRGQQVTLSCSPISGHRSVSWYQQTPGQGLQFLFEYFSETQRNKGNFPGRFSGRQFSNSRSEMNVSTLELGDSALYLCASRVTANTEAFFGQGTRLTVV.

The rearrangement joins TRBV5-4 to TRBJ2-7; 11 bases map to TRBD1. Germline CDR1 is SGHNT and CDR2 is YYREEE (reference sequence). Trimming removed 4 bases from V and 7 bases from J; junction bases left unmatched: 10. This CDR3 region has 15 residues. The CDR3 protein is CASSRGGQGAWEQYF. In DNA form, the CDR3 reads TGTGCCAGCAGCAGAGGTGGACAGGGGGCCTGGGAGCAGTACTTC.

In this sample, this clone turned up once. The chain uses TRBV2 and TRBJ1-5; D might be TRBD1 (6 bases). V lost 4 bases to trimming and J lost 1 base, with 11 bases between them. Germline CDR1 reads SNHLY; CDR2 reads FYNNEI. CDR3 length equals 15 residues. CDR3: CASSGTELSNQPQHF. The CDR3 coding sequence is TGTGCCAGCAGTGGGACAGAACTAAGCAATCAGCCCCAGCATTTT. Complete variable domain (other parts from reference TRBV2 and TRBJ1-5): EPEVTQTPSHQVTQMGQEVILRCVPISNHLYFYWYRQILGQKVEFLVSFYNNEISEKSEIFDDQFSVERPDGSNFTLKIRSTKLEDSAMYFCASSGTELSNQPQHFGDGTRLSIL.

The rearrangement links TRBV30 to TRBJ1-2; D is uncertain. The CDR3 loop spans 14 amino acids. Germline CDR1 is GTSNPN and CDR2 is SVGIG (reference sequence). V was pared by 5 bases and J by 0 bases, with 13 bases between. This CDR3 is CAWDGGLSNYGYTF. Written as DNA, the CDR3 is TGTGCCTGGGACGGCGGACTCTCTAACTATGGCTACACCTTC.